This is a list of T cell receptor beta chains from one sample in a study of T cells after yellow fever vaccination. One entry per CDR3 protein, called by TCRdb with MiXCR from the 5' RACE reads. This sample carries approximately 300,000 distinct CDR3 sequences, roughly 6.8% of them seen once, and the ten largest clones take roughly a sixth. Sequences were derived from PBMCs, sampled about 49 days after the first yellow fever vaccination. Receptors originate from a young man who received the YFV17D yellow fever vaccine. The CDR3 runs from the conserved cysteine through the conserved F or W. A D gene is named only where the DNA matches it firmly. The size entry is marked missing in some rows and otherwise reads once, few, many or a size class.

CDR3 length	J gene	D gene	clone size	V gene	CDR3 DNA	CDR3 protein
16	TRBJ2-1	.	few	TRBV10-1	TGCGCCAGCAGTGCAAATTTCGGGACTCCCCAGGGCGAGCAGTTCTTC	CASSANFGTPQGEQFF
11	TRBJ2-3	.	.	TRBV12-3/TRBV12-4	TGTGCCAGCAGTACGTGGAGCGGGCAGTATTTT	CASSTWSGQYF
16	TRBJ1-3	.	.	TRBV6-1	TGTGCCAGCAGTGGAACAGGGCAAGTCTCTGGAAACACCATATATTTT	CASSGTGQVSGNTIYF
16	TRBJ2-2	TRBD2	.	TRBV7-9	TGTGCCAGCAGCTTAGATCCAGCGGGGTACACCGGGGAGCTGTTTTTT	CASSLDPAGYTGELFF
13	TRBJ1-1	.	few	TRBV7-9	TGTGCCAGCAGCCCGAGGGTCTATTGGGGAGCTTTCTTT	CASSPRVYWGAFF
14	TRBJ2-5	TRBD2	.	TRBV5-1	TGCGCCAGCACGGGGGGGGCGTACCAAGAGACCCAGTACTTC	CASTGGAYQETQYF
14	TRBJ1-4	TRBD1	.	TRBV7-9	TGTGCCAGCAGCTTCGGGACAGGGCCTGAAAAACTGTTTTTT	CASSFGTGPEKLFF
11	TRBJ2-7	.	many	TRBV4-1	TGCGCCAGCAGCACATGGGACGAGCAGTACTTC	CASSTWDEQYF
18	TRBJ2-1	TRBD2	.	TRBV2	TGTACCAGCAGTCTCTATAGCGGGGCCATCCCAATCTACAATGAGCAGTTCTTC	CTSSLYSGAIPIYNEQFF
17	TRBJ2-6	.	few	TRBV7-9	TGTGCCAGCACCAAAGGGCTAGGGGCCTCTGGGGCCAACGTCCTGACTTTC	CASTKGLGASGANVLTF
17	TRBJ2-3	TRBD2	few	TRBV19	TGTGCCAGTAGTACAAGGACTAGCGGGGGGGACACAGATACGCAGTATTTT	CASSTRTSGGDTDTQYF
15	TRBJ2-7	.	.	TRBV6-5	TGTGCCAGCAGTTACTCGTTACCGTCCCACTACGAGCAGTACTTC	CASSYSLPSHYEQYF
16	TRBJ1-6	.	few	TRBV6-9	TGTGCCAGCAGTTATTCAGAAAGCTCCTATAATTCACCCCTCCACTTT	CASSYSESSYNSPLHF
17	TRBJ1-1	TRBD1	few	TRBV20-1	TGCAGTGCTAGGGGACAGGGACTCACACTCATGAACACTGAAGCTTTCTTT	CSARGQGLTLMNTEAFF
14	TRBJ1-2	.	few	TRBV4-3	TGCGCCAGCAGCCAAGGTCGGGTAGCCTATGGCTACACCTTC	CASSQGRVAYGYTF
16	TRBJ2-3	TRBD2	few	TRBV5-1	TGCGCCAGCAGCCCCAATAGCGGGGGAATCACAGATACGCAGTATTTT	CASSPNSGGITDTQYF
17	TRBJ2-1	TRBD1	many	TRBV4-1	TGCGCCAGCAGCCAGAGACAGGGGACCAGCCCCTACAATGAGCAGTTCTTC	CASSQRQGTSPYNEQFF
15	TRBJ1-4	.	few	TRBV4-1	TGCGCCAGCAGCCAAGACTCACCAACTAATGAAAAACTGTTTTTT	CASSQDSPTNEKLFF
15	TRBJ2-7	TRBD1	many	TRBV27	TGTGCCAGCAGTCAGCCTCGACAGGGAAAATACGAGCAGTACTTC	CASSQPRQGKYEQYF
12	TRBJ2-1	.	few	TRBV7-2	TGTGCCAGCAGCTTAGTTCGGGACGAGGTGTTCTTC	CASSLVRDEVFF
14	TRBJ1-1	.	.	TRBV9	TGTGCCAGCAGCGCACAAGAGATGAACACTGAAGCTTTCTTT	CASSAQEMNTEAFF
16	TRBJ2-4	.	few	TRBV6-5	TGTGCCAGCAGTTACTCAGGGGCGATGAGCAAAAACATTCAGTACTTC	CASSYSGAMSKNIQYF
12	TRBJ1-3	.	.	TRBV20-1	TGCAGTGCTAGGGCGGTCGGAAACACCATATATTTT	CSARAVGNTIYF
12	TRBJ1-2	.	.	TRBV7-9	TGTGCCAGCAGCTTTCTGGACTATGGCTACACCTTC	CASSFLDYGYTF
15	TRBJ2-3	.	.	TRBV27	TGTGCCAGCAACAAGAGGGACCCTAGCACAGATACGCAGTATTTT	CASNKRDPSTDTQYF